This T cell receptor (beta chain) was profiled in a study of T-cell memory formation after mild COVID-19. Study-level findings and limits: Pre-infection memory contained some responding clones, which suggested that cross-reactive memory had joined. Mostly located in CM and EM were contracting CD4+ clones, with contracting CD8+ clones located in EMRA.

Trimming pared 4 bases from V and 8 bases from J, leaving 24 bases between. The germline gives CDR1 SGHTA, CDR2 FQGTGA. This CDR3 is built from 17 residues. TCRdb analysed the 5' RACE reads with MiXCR anew, one entry per CDR3 protein. Among 130,000 to 150,000 distinct CDR3 sequences listed, roughly 21% were seen once. A note on this clonotype: Its specificity is not known.

The sample consisted of PBMCs or a T cell subset sorted from them (not recorded which). The V and J genes are TRBV7-3 and TRBJ2-1; TRBD2 is a possible D gene (6 bases). The receptor's source is an adult woman who had mild COVID-19 (a few samples of this study predate the infection). Cell type and time point are not known. The CDR3 reads CASSSKTGTSRGYEQFF. The CDR3 region has the DNA TGTGCCAGCAGCTCGAAGACCGGGACCTCCCGGGGGTATGAGCAGTTCTTC.